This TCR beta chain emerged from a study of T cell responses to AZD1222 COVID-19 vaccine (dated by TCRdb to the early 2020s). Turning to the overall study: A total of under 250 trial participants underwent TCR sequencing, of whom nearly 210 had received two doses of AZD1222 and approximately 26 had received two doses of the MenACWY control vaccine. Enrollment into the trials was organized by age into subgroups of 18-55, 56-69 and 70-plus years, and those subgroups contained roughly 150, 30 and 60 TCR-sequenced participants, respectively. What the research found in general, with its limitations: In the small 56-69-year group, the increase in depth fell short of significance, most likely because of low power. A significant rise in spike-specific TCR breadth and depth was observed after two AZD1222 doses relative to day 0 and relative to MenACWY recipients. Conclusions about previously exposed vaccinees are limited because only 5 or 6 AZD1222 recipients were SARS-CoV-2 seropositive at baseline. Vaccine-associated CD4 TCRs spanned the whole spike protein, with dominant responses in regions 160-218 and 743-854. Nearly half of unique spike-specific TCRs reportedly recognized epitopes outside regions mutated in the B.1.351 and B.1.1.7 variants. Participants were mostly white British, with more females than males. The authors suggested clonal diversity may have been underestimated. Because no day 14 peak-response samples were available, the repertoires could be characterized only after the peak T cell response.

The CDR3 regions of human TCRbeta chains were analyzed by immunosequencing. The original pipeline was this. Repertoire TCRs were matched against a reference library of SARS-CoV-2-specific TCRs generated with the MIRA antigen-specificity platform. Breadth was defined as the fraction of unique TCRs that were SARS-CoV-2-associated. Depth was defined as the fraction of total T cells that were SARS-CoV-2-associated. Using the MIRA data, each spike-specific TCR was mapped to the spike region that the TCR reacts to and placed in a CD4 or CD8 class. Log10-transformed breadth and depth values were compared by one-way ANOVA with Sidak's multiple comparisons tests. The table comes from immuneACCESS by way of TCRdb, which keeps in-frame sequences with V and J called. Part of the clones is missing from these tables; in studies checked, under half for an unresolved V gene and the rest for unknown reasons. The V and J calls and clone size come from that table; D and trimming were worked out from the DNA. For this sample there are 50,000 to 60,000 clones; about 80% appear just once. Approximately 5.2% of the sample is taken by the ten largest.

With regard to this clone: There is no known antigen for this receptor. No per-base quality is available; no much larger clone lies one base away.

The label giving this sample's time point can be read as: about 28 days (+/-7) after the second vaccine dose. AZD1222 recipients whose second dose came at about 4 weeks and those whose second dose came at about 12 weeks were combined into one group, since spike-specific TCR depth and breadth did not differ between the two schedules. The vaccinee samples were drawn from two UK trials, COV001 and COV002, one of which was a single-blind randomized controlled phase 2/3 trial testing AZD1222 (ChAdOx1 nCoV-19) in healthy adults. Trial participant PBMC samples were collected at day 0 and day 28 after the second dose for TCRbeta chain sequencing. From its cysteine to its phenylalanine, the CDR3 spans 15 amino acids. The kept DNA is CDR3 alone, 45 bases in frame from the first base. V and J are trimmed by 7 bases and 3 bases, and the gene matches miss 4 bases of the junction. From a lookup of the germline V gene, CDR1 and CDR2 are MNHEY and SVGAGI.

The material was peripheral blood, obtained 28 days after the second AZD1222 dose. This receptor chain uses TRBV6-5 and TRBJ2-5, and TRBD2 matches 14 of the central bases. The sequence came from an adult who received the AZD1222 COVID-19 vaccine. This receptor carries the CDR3 CASNPGLAGEETQYF. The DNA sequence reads TGTGCCAGCAACCCGGGACTAGCGGGGGAAGAGACCCAGTACTTC.